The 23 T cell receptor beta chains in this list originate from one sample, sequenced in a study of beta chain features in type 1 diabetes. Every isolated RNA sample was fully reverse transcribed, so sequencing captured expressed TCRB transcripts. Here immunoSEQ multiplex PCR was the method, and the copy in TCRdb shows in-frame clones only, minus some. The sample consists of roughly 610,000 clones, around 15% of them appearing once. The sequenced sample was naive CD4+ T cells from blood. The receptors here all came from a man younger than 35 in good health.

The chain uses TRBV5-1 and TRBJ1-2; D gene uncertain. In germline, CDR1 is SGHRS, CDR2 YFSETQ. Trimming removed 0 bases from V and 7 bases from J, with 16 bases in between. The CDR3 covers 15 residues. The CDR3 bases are TGCGCCAGCAGCTTGGGATCAGGTTCCTACGTTGGCTACACCTTC. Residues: CASSLGSGSYVGYTF.

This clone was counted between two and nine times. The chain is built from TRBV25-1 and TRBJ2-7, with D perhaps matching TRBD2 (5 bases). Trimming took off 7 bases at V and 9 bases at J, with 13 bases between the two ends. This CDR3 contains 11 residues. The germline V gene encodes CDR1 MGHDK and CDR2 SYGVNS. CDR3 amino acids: CASNLLGRQYF. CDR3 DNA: TGTGCCAGCAACTTACTAGGAAGGCAGTACTTC.

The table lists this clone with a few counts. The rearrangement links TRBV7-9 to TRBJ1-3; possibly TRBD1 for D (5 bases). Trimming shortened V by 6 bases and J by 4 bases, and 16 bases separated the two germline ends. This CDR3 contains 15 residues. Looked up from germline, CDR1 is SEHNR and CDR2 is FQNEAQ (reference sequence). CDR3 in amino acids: CASSNYRTSGNTIYF. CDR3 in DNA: TGTGCCAGCAGTAATTACAGGACGTCCGGAAACACCATATATTTT.

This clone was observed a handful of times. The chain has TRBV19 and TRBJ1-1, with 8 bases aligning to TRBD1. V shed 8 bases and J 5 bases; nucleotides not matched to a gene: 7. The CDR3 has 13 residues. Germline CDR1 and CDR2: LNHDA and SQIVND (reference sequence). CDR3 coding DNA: TGTGCCAGTCTCGGACAGGGAAGGACTGAAGCTTTCTTT. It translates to CASLGQGRTEAFF. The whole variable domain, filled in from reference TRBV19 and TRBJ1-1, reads DGGITQSPKYLFRKEGQNVTLSCEQNLNHDAMYWYRQDPGQGLRLIYYSQIVNDFQKGDIAEGYSVSREKKESFPLTVTSAQKNPTAFYLCASLGQGRTEAFFGQGTRLTVV.

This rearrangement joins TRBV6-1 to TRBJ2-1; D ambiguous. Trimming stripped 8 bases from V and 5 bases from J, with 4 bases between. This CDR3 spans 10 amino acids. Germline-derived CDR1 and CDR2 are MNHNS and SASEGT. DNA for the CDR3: TGTGCCAGCGTAGACAATGAGCAGTTCTTC. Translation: CASVDNEQFF.

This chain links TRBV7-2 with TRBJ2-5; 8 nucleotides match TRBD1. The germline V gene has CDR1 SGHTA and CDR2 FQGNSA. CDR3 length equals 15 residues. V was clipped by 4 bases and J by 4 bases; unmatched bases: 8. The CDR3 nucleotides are TGTGCCAGCAGCTCGGACAGGGTGGGGAGAGAGACCCAGTACTTC. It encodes CASSSDRVGRETQYF.

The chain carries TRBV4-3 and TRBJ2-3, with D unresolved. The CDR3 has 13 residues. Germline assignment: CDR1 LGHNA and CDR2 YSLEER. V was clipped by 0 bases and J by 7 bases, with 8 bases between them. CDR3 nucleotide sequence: TGCGCCAGCAGCCAAGAGGAGAGTAATACGCAGTATTTT. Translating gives CASSQEESNTQYF.

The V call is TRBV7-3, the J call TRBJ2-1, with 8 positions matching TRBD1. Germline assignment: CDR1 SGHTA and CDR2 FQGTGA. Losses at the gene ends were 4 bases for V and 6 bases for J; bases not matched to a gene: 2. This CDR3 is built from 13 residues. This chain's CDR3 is CASSSTGGNEQFF. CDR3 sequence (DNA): TGTGCCAGCAGCTCTACAGGGGGCAATGAGCAGTTCTTC.

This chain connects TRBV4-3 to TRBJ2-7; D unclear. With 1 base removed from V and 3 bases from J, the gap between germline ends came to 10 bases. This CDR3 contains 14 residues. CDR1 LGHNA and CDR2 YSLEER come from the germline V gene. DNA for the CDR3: TGCGCCAGCAGCCAAGTTTTGAGGAACTACGAGCAGTACTTC. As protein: CASSQVLRNYEQYF.

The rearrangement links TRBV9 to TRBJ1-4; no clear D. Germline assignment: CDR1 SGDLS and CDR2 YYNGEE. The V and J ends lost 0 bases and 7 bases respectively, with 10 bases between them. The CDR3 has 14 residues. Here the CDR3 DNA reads TGTGCCAGCAGCGTAGGCGGACGCGGTGAAAAACTGTTTTTT. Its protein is CASSVGGRGEKLFF. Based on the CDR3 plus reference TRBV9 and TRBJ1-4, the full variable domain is DSGVTQTPKHLITATGQRVTLRCSPRSGDLSVYWYQQSLDQGLQFLIQYYNGEERAKGNILERFSAQQFPDLHSELNLSSLELGDSALYFCASSVGGRGEKLFFGSGTQLSVL.

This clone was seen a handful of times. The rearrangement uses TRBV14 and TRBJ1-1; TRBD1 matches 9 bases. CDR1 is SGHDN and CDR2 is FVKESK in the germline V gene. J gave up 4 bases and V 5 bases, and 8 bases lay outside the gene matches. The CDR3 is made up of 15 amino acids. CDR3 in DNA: TGTGCCAGCAGCTTTCAAACAGGGGGCATCACTGAAGCTTTCTTT. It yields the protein CASSFQTGGITEAFF.

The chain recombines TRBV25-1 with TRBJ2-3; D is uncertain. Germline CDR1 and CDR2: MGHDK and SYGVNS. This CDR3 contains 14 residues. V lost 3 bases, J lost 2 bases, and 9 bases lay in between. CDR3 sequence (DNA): TGTGCCAGCAGTGACCCCACGGCCACAGATACGCAGTATTTT. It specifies CASSDPTATDTQYF.

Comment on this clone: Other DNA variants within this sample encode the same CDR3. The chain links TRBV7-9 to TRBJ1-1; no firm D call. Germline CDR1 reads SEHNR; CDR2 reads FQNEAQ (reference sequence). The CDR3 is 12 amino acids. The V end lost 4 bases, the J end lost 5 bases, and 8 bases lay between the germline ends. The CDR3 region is CASSSGRTEAFF. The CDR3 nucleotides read TGTGCCAGCAGCTCAGGTCGGACTGAAGCTTTCTTT.

This chain's CDR3 is CASSLAGTGTNYGYTF. In DNA, the CDR3 is TGTGCCAGCAGCTTGGCCGGTACAGGGACAAACTATGGCTACACCTTC. The J gene is TRBJ1-2, the V gene TRBV5-4; tentative D call: TRBD1 (6 bases). V was clipped by 0 bases and J by 2 bases, with 14 bases between them. Germline values: CDR1 SGHNT, CDR2 YYREEE (reference sequence). The CDR3 runs 16 residues.

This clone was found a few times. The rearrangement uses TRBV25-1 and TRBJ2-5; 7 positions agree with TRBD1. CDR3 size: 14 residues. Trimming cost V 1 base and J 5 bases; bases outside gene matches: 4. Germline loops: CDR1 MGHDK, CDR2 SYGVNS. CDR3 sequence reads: CASSEWTGGETQYF. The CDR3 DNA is TGTGCCAGCAGTGAATGGACAGGAGGTGAGACCCAGTACTTC. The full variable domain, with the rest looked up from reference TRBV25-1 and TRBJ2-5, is EADIYQTPRYLVIGTGKKITLECSQTMGHDKMYWYQQDPGMELHLIHYSYGVNSTEKGDLSSESTVSRIRTEHFPLTLESARPSHTSQYLCASSEWTGGETQYFGPGTRLLVL.

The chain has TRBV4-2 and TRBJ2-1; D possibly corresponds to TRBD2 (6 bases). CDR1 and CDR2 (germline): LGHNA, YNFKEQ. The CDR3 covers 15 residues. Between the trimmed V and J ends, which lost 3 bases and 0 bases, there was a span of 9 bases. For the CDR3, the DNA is TGTGCCAGCAGCCACCGGGGGACCTCCTACAATGAGCAGTTCTTC. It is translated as CASSHRGTSYNEQFF.

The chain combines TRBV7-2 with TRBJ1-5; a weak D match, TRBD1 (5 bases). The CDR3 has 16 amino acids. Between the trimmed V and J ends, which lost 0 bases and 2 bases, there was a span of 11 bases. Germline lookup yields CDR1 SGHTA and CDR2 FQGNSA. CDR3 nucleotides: TGTGCCAGCAGCTTAGCTTCAGGGCTAGGCAATCAGCCCCAGCATTTT. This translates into CASSLASGLGNQPQHF.

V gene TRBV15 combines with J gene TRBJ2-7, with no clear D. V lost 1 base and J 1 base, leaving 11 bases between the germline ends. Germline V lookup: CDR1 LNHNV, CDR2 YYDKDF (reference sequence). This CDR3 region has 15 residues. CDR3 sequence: CATSRVVTRSYEQYF. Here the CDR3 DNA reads TGTGCCACCAGCAGAGTAGTGACAAGATCCTACGAGCAGTACTTC.

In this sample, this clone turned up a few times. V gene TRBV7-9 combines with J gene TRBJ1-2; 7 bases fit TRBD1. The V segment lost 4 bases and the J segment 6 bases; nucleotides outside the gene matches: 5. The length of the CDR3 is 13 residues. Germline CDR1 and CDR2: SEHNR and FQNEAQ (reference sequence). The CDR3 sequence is CASSSRTGDGYTF. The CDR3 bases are TGTGCCAGCAGCTCCCGCACAGGGGATGGCTACACCTTC.

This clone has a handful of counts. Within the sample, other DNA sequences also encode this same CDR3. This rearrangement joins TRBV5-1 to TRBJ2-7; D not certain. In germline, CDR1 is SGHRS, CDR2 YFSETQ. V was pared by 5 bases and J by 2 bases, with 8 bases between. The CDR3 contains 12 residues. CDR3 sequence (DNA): TGCGCCAGCAGTCTTACCGCCTACGAGCAGTACTTC. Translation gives CASSLTAYEQYF.

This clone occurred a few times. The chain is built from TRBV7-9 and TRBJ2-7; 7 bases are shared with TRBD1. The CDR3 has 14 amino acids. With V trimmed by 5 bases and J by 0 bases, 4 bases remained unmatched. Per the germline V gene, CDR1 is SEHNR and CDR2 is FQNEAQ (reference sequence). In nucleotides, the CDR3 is TGTGCCAGCAGCATGGGACAGAACTCCTACGAGCAGTACTTC. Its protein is CASSMGQNSYEQYF.

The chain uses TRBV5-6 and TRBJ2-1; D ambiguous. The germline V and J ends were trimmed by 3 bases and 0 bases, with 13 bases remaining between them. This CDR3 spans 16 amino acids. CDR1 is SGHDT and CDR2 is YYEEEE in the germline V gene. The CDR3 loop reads CASSSVSGHSYNEQFF. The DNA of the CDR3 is TGTGCCAGCAGCTCCGTGTCCGGGCACTCCTACAATGAGCAGTTCTTC.

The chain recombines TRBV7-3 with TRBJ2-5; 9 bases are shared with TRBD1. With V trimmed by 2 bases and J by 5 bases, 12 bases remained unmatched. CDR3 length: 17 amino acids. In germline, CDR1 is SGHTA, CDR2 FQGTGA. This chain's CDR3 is CASSLHARGQGWETQYF. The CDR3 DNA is TGTGCCAGCAGCTTACACGCTAGGGGACAGGGATGGGAGACCCAGTACTTC.